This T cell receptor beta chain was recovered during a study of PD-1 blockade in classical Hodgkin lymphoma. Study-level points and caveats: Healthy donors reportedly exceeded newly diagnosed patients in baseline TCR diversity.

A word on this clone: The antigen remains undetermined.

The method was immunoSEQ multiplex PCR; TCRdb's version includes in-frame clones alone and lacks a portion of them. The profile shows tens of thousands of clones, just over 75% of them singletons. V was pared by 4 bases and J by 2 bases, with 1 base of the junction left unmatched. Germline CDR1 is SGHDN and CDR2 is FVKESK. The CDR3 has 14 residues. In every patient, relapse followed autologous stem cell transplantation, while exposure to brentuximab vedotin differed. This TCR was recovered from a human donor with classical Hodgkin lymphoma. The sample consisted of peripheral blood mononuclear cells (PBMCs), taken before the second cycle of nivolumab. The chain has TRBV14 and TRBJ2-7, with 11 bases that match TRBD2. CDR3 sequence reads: CASSLLAGAYEQYF. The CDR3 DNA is TGTGCCAGCAGCCTACTAGCGGGAGCCTACGAGCAGTACTTC.